This T cell receptor beta chain was retrieved from a study of Ad26.COV2.S vaccination and SARS-CoV-2 variants. Study in general: Dosing was one shot or two shots 56 days apart.

CDR1 SNHLY and CDR2 FYNNEI come from the germline V gene. V lost 8 bases and J lost 2; bases outside the gene matches: 14. This CDR3 has 19 residues. Treatment reported: around 19 received Ad26.COV2.S at low or high dose, single or two shots; 5 received placebo; per-sample allocation not given. Specimen acquisition occurred on day 63 following the initial vaccine or placebo injection. Clones were read by immunoSEQ multiplex PCR, and TCRdb kept only the in-frame ones, dropping some. Seen here are 290,000 or so clones, about 90% observed once, and the top ten hold 3% to 4%. The rearrangement uses TRBV2 and TRBJ2-6, with TRBD1 identical over 11 bases. The source material was peripheral blood, sampled in a trial of Ad26.COV2.S vaccine versus placebo. This TCR derives from a person aged 18 to 65 who received the Ad26.COV2.S COVID-19 vaccine or a placebo. Here the CDR3 DNA reads TGTGCCAGCCGACCGGGACAGGGGGTGACAGGAGCTGGGGCCAACGTCCTGACTTTC. Protein product: CASRPGQGVTGAGANVLTF.